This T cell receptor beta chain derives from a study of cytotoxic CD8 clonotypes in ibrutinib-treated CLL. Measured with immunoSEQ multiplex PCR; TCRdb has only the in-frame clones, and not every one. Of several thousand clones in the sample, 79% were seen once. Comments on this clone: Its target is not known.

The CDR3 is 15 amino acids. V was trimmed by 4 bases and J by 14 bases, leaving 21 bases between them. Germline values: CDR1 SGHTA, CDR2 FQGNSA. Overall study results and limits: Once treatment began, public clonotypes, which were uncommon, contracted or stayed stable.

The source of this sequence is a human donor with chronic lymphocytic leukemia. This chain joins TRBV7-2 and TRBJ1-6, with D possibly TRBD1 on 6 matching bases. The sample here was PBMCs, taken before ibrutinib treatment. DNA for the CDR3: TGTGCCAGCAGCTCTAGGACAGAAGCCCCCCTGGCCCTCCACTTT. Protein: CASSSRTEAPLALHF.